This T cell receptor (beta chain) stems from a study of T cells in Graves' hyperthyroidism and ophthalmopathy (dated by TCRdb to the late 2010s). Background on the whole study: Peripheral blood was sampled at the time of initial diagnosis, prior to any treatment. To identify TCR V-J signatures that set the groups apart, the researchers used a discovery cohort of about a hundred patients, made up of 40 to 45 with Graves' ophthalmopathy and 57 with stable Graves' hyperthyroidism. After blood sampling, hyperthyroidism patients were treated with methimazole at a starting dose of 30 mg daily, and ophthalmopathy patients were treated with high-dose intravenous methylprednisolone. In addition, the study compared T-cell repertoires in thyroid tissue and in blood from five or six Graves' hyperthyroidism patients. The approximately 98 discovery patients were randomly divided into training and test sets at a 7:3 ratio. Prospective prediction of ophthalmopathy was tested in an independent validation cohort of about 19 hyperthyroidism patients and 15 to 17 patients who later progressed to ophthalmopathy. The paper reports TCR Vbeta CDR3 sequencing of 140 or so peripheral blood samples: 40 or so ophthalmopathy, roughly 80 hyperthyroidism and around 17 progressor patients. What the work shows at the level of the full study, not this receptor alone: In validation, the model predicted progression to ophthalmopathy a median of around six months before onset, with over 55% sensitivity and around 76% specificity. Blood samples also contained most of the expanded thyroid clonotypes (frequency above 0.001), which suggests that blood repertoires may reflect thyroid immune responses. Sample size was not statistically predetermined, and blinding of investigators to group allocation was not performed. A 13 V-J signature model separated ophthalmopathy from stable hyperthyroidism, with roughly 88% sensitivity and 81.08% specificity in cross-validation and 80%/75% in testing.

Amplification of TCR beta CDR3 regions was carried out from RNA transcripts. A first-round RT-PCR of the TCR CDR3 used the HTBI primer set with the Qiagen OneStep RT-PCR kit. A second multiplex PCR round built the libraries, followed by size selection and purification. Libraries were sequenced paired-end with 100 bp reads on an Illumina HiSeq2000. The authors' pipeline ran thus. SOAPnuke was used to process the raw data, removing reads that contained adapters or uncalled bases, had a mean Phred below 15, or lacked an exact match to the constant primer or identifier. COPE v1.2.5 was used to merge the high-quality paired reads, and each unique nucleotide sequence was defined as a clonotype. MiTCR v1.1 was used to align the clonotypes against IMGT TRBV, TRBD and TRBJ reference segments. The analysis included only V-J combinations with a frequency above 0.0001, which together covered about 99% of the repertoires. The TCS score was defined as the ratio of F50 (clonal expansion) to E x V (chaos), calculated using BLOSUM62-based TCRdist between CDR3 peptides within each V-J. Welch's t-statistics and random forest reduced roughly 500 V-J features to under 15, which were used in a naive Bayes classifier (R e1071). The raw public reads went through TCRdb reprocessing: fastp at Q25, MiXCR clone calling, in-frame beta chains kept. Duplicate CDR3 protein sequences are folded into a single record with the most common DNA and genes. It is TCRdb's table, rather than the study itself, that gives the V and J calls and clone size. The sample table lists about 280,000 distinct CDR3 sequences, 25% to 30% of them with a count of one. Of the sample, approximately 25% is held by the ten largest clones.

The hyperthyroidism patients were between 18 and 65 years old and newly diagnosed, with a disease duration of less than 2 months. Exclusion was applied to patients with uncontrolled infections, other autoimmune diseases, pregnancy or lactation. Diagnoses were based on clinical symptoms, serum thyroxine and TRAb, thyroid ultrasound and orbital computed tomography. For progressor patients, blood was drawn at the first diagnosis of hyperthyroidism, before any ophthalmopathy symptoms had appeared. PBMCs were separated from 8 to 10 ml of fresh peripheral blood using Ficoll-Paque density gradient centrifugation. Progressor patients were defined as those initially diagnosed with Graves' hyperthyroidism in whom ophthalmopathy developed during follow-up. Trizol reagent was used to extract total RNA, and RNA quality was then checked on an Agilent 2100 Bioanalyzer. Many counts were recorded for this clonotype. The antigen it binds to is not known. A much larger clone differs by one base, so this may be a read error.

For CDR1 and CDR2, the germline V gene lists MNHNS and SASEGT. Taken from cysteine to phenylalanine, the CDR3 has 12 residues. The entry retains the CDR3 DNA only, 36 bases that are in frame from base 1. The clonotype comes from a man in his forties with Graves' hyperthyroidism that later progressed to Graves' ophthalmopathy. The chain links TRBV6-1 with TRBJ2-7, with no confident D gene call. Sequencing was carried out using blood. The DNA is TGTGCCAGCAGTCCCGACGCTTACGGGCAGTACTTC. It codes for CASSPDAYGQYF.